The clone carrying this T cell receptor (beta chain) appeared a few times. The antigen is unknown. This record comes from a study of Graves' ophthalmopathy and Graves' hyperthyroidism. Overall study context: A follow-up of 18 months without ophthalmopathy meant that hyperthyroidism was stable.

General study results and limits: A 13-signature model separated ophthalmopathy from stable hyperthyroidism, around 88% sensitivity, approximately 80% specificity.

This CDR3 has 16 amino acids. Trimming took 2 bases from V and 5 from J, leaving 18 bases between them. CDR1 DFQATT and CDR2 SNEGSKA come from the germline V gene (reference sequence). Only newly diagnosed hyperthyroidism patients aged 18 to 65, with under 2 months' duration, were enrolled. Researchers turned away patients with other autoimmune diseases, uncontrolled infections, pregnancy or lactation. The authors amplified TCR beta CDR3 regions from RNA transcripts. The first-round RT-PCR employed HTBI primers together with the Qiagen OneStep RT-PCR kit. A multiplex PCR was then performed as the second round. Each CDR3 protein gets one entry after TCRdb re-called the multiplex PCR reads with MiXCR. The sample carries about 1.1 million distinct CDR3 sequences, about 35% recorded once.

The sample consisted of peripheral blood or thyroid tissue (not recorded which). The sequence was collected from an adult man with Graves' hyperthyroidism. The chain couples TRBV20-1 to TRBJ1-4, with D possibly being TRBD1 (5 bases). Here the CDR3 DNA reads TGCAGTGCTAGAACTAAATGGGGACGGGAAAATGAAAAACTGTTTTTT. Its protein is CSARTKWGRENEKLFF.